These 9 T cell receptor beta chains share one sample of origin, sequenced in a study of beta chain features in type 1 diabetes (dated 2018 in TCRdb). Antigens of these TCRs are unknown. Library preparation used the immunoSEQ multiplex PCR assay. The High Capacity cDNA Reverse Transcription Kit was used to reverse transcribe all of the isolated RNA, meaning that expressed TCRB transcripts were what got sequenced. In its TCRdb copy, this immuneACCESS table keeps in-frame sequences only and misses some clones. Where compared with another copy, unresolved V genes explain less than half of these, and the others have no known cause. The sample records around 710,000 clones, 9.5% to 15% of which are singletons. Roughly 0.11% of the sample goes to the ten largest clones. Results the study describes overall, beyond this receptor: A moderate but significant shortening of TCRB CDR3 length was observed in type 1 diabetes patients in all four CD4+ subsets.

Input material: naive CD4+ T cells from blood. Interpreted using the paper, the cell subset or site label stands for: true naive CD4+ T cells. The receptor source for this set is a young man with type 1 diabetes.

This clone appeared a few times. V usage is TRBV30 and J usage is TRBJ1-6, with 10 positions matching TRBD1. Germline V gene sequence: CDR1 GTSNPN, CDR2 SVGIG (reference sequence). CDR3 length: 18 amino acids. V lost 8 bases and J lost 0; bases outside the gene matches: 13. The CDR3 is CAMPGTGAIDSYNSPLHF. The CDR3 DNA reads as TGTGCCATGCCGGGGACAGGGGCCATTGACTCCTATAATTCACCCCTCCACTTT. The variable domain in full, with the rest retrieved from reference TRBV30 and TRBJ1-6, is SQTIHQWPATLVQPVGSPLSLECTVEGTSNPNLYWYRQAAGRGLQLLFYSVGIGQISSEVPQNLSASRPQDRQFILSSKKLLLSDSGFYLCAMPGTGAIDSYNSPLHFGNGTRLTVT.

The chain has TRBV28 and TRBJ1-4, with 7 bases aligning to TRBD1. Germline values: CDR1 MDHEN, CDR2 SYDVKM. The V gene end was trimmed by 5 bases and the J gene end by 10 bases; junction bases not matched to a gene: 13. This CDR3 region has 15 residues. The CDR3 is CASSPYDREKGKLFF. Here the CDR3 DNA reads TGTGCCAGCAGTCCTTATGACAGGGAAAAAGGAAAACTGTTTTTT.

This clone appeared once. The V call is TRBV9, the J call TRBJ1-3; TRBD1 is a possible D gene (5 bases). V was cut by 3 bases and J by 4 bases, with 14 bases left in between. This CDR3 contains 15 residues. From germline, CDR1 is SGDLS and CDR2 YYNGEE. The CDR3, as DNA: TGTGCCAGCAGCGCCCGGGACTTTCGGGGAAACACCATATATTTT. This encodes CASSARDFRGNTIYF.

The chain combines TRBV28 with TRBJ1-3; D gene uncertain. Germline V gene data show CDR1 as MDHEN and CDR2 as SYDVKM. The V end was cut by 2 bases, the J end by 0 bases, with 8 bases between. CDR3 length equals 15 residues. CDR3: CASSLGSVSGNTIYF. Here the CDR3 DNA reads TGTGCCAGCAGTTTAGGCAGCGTCTCTGGAAACACCATATATTTT.

This clone was observed a handful of times. V usage is TRBV9 and J usage is TRBJ2-3; 13 positions match TRBD2. V trimming: 0 bases; J trimming: 5 bases; junction bases outside the gene matches: 3. The CDR3 loop spans 16 amino acids. Germline values: CDR1 SGDLS, CDR2 YYNGEE. The CDR3 DNA sequence: TGTGCCAGCAGCGTAGCTTGGACTAGCGGGGGAGATACGCAGTATTTT. Protein sequence: CASSVAWTSGGDTQYF.

The rearrangement joins TRBV18 to TRBJ2-5; D remains unclear. CDR3 size: 13 residues. V was cut by 4 bases and J by 1 base, with 7 bases left in between. Germline CDR1 is KGHSH and CDR2 is LQKENI. The chain's CDR3 is CASSRSAQETQYF. DNA of the CDR3: TGTGCCAGCTCACGATCAGCCCAAGAGACCCAGTACTTC.

This clone was counted only a few times. The V and J genes are TRBV19 and TRBJ2-6; D gene ambiguous. V was shortened by 5 bases and J by 4 bases, with 12 bases between the two germline ends. This CDR3 is 15 amino acids long. Germline V gives CDR1 LNHDA, CDR2 SQIVND (reference sequence). As DNA, the CDR3 is TGTGCCAGTAGTTCCGGGCGCTCCGGGGCCAACGTCCTGACTTTC. Translating it yields CASSSGRSGANVLTF.

The J gene is TRBJ1-4, the V gene TRBV30; the D is unclear. CDR1 is GTSNPN and CDR2 is SVGIG in the germline V gene (reference sequence). Trimming pared 2 bases from V and 5 bases from J, leaving 9 bases between. There are 13 residues in the CDR3. The CDR3 DNA is TGTGCCTGGAGTAAGATGGGAAATGAAAAACTGTTTTTT. It codes for CAWSKMGNEKLFF.

The V and J genes are TRBV5-1 and TRBJ2-5; weak D call: TRBD1 (5 bases). In germline, CDR1 is SGHRS, CDR2 YFSETQ. The CDR3 covers 13 residues. V was pared by 0 bases and J by 5 bases, with 8 bases between. CDR3 in DNA: TGCGCCAGCAGCTTGGGGGGCGCGGAGACCCAGTACTTC. It translates to CASSLGGAETQYF.